Included here is one T cell receptor (beta chain) sequence, with context. Assay: immunoSEQ multiplex PCR; the TCRdb copy retains only in-frame clones and omits some. The sample has approximately 150,000 clones, approximately 94% seen once. This entry belongs to a study of T cell responses to AZD1222 COVID-19 vaccine. Study as a whole: Timing groups of about 4 and about 12 weeks for second doses were pooled.

The CDR3 extends over 14 amino acids. CDR1 is MNHEY, CDR2 SVGAGI, per germline. V lost 11 bases, J lost 0 bases, and 15 bases lay in between. The chain couples TRBV6-5 to TRBJ2-3; D unclear. This clonotype was obtained from an adult in good health. This material consisted of peripheral blood, taken on day 0 of AZD1222 vaccination. CDR3 bases: TGTGCCGCCTCGAATCGGCCTAGCACAGATACGCAGTATTTT. Translation: CAASNRPSTDTQYF.